This T cell receptor beta chain is from a study of cytomegalovirus exposure and HLA in healthy donors. Study-wide points: Later work associated 16,951 TCR beta sequences with HLA alleles at 0.05 false discovery rate.

A word on this clone: The antigen is not known.

CDR1 and CDR2 (germline): MNHNS, SASEGT. The CDR3 is made up of 15 amino acids. Trimming left V 2 bases short and J 3 bases short, with 11 bases between. PCR primers comprised 60 Vbeta and 13 Jbeta primers. The repertoire was sequenced with immunoSEQ multiplex PCR; TCRdb's copy has only in-frame clones and lacks some. The sample totals about 130,000 clones; its top ten clones hold just under 2%. Sequencing was done on a sample of PBMCs. The chain recombines TRBV6-1 with TRBJ1-5; D is perhaps TRBD1 (5 bases). The TCR was taken from a woman aged 60-70 years in good health and CMV-seronegative. CDR3 loop: CASSELGGYNQPQHF. The CDR3 DNA reads as TGTGCCAGCAGTGAACTGGGGGGATACAATCAGCCCCAGCATTTT.